Each of the 26 T cell receptor beta chains below was sequenced from the same sample in a study of cytomegalovirus exposure and HLA in healthy donors (dated by TCRdb to 2017 to 2019). Libraries were made using the immunoSEQ multiplex PCR assay. The multiplex PCR relied on a mix of 60 forward primers for TCR Vbeta segments and 13 reverse primers for TCR Jbeta segments. As stored in TCRdb, this immuneACCESS dataset retains in-frame rearrangements with V and J assigned. A fraction of the clones does not appear; measured against another copy, unresolved V genes explain less than half of the discrepancy, and the remainder lacks a known reason. The table of this sample itemizes approximately 130,000 clones. The biggest ten clones account for 1.5% to 2.5% of the sample. Sequenced material: PBMCs. The origin of the receptors is a woman aged 55-69 years in good health and CMV-seronegative.

The chain joins TRBV15 to TRBJ2-3, with a weak D call TRBD2 (6 bases). The CDR3 loop spans 15 amino acids. V dropped 3 bases and J dropped 1 base, with 11 bases sitting between them. The V gene's germline CDR1 is LNHNV and CDR2 YYDKDF (reference sequence). The CDR3 DNA reads as TGTGCCACCAGCAGGGCCGGGACTCGCACAGATACGCAGTATTTT. It is translated as CATSRAGTRTDTQYF.

The chain employs TRBV7-3 and TRBJ1-1; D gene unclear. Per germline, CDR1 SGHTA and CDR2 FQGTGA. Trimming cost V 5 bases and J 3 bases, with 10 bases left between them. There are 13 residues in the CDR3. In DNA form, the CDR3 reads TGTGCCAGCAGCCTCGGAGGGCACACTGAAGCTTTCTTT. It encodes CASSLGGHTEAFF.

The chain carries TRBV10-1 and TRBJ1-3; the D is unclear. V lost 7 bases and J 7 bases, leaving 17 bases between the germline ends. Germline loops: CDR1 WNHNN, CDR2 SYGVQD (reference sequence). The CDR3 spans 14 residues. The CDR3 coding sequence is TGCGCCAGCATCCCTAACGGCGGGGTCAACACCATATATTTT. This gives the protein CASIPNGGVNTIYF.

The chain joins TRBV5-8 to TRBJ1-2, with 7 bases lining up with TRBD1. This CDR3 comprises 13 residues. The ends lost 4 bases at V and 8 bases at J; junction bases unmatched: 8. Germline V gene lookup returns CDR1 SGHTS and CDR2 YDEGEE. CDR3 amino acids: CASSNRDRGGYTF. The CDR3 nucleotides read TGTGCCAGCAGCAACCGGGACAGAGGAGGCTACACCTTC.

The V call is TRBV12-5, the J call TRBJ2-3, with TRBD2 matching 8 bases. This CDR3 comprises 19 residues. V was clipped by 1 base and J by 2 bases; unmatched bases: 14. Germline values: CDR1 LGHNT, CDR2 FRNRAP. CDR3 protein: CASGLAAGARRSPTDTQYF. The CDR3 nucleotides read TGTGCTAGTGGTTTGGCAGCGGGAGCTCGCCGCTCCCCCACAGATACGCAGTATTTT.

The rearrangement uses TRBV6-5 and TRBJ2-7, with TRBD2 matching 11 bases. This CDR3 spans 15 amino acids. V lost 0 bases to trimming and J lost 4 bases; unmatched junction nucleotides: 2. From germline, CDR1 is MNHEY and CDR2 SVGAGI. CDR3 in amino acids: CASSYSTSGAYEQYF. The CDR3 nucleotides are TGTGCCAGCAGTTACTCGACTAGCGGGGCTTACGAGCAGTACTTC.

The CDR3 sequence: CASSGQGATSTDTQYF. CDR3 DNA sequence: TGCGCCAGCAGCGGACAGGGGGCAACAAGCACAGATACGCAGTATTTT. The chain carries TRBV5-1 and TRBJ2-3, with TRBD1 matching over 11 bases. CDR1 SGHRS and CDR2 YFSETQ come from the germline V gene. The CDR3 runs 16 residues. Trimming removed 4 bases from V and 0 bases from J; junction bases left unmatched: 4. Full variable domain (missing parts from reference TRBV5-1 and TRBJ2-3): KAGVTQTPRYLIKTRGQQVTLSCSPISGHRSVSWYQQTPGQGLQFLFEYFSETQRNKGNFPGRFSGRQFSNSRSEMNVSTLELGDSALYLCASSGQGATSTDTQYFGPGTRLTVL.

The CDR3: CASSSTGVPDTQYF. CDR3 sequence (DNA): TGTGCCAGCAGCTCGACAGGGGTCCCAGATACGCAGTATTTT. This chain uses TRBV7-9 with TRBJ2-3; 8 bases map to TRBD1. The CDR3 length is 14 residues. CDR1 and CDR2 from the germline V gene are SEHNR and FQNEAQ (reference sequence). The J segment lost 4 bases and the V segment lost 4 bases, leaving 4 bases of the junction unmatched.

This chain links TRBV5-1 with TRBJ2-7; D perhaps matches TRBD1 (5 bases). Germline V CDR1 and CDR2: SGHRS, YFSETQ. With 4 bases removed from V and 2 bases from J, the gap between germline ends came to 13 bases. This CDR3 has 14 residues. CDR3 sequence reads: CASSPQGVPYEQYF. The CDR3 region has the DNA TGCGCCAGCAGCCCGCAGGGTGTTCCCTACGAGCAGTACTTC.

The chain is built from TRBV2 and TRBJ1-1; tentative D call: TRBD1 (6 bases). The CDR3 sequence is 14 residues long. V dropped 4 bases and J dropped 5 bases, with 14 bases sitting between them. The germline V gene has CDR1 SNHLY and CDR2 FYNNEI. The CDR3 sequence: CASSGTQGRTEAFF. The CDR3 DNA reads as TGTGCCAGCAGTGGAACCCAGGGGCGTACTGAAGCTTTCTTT.

The chain is built from TRBV7-8 and TRBJ1-1, with 7 bases identical to TRBD1. CDR1 and CDR2 from the germline V gene are SGHVS and FQNEAQ. V dropped 5 bases and J dropped 4; count of bases not matched to a gene: 10. This CDR3 has 15 amino acids. This chain's CDR3 is CASSPYRGTVTEAFF. The CDR3 bases are TGTGCCAGCAGCCCGTATCGGGGGACAGTCACTGAAGCTTTCTTT.

The V call is TRBV21-1, the J call TRBJ1-1; the tabulated D call, TRBD1, remains unverified against the DNA. TRBV21-1 is reported as a pseudogene. The CDR3 consists of 14 residues. The CDR3 coding sequence is TGTGCCAGCAGACAGGGGGATGAGAACACTGAAGCTTTCTTT. It is translated as CASRQGDENTEAFF.

The rearrangement uses TRBV5-1 and TRBJ2-7; weak D call: TRBD1 (6 bases). V was pared by 0 bases and J by 5 bases, with 12 bases between. Per the germline V gene, CDR1 is SGHRS and CDR2 is YFSETQ. CDR3 length: 14 residues. This CDR3 is CASSLGQARDEQYF. The DNA of the CDR3 is TGCGCCAGCAGCTTGGGACAGGCGCGGGACGAGCAGTACTTC.

CDR3 residues: CASSLKGQGNSYTF. In nucleotides, the CDR3 is TGCGCCAGCAGCTTGAAGGGACAGGGTAATAGCTACACCTTC. The rearrangement links TRBV5-1 to TRBJ1-2; TRBD1 aligns across 9 bases. This CDR3 region has 14 residues. Trimming cost V 1 base and J 9 bases; bases outside gene matches: 7. Germline CDR1 is SGHRS and CDR2 is YFSETQ. Full variable domain (rest looked up from reference TRBV5-1 and TRBJ1-2): KAGVTQTPRYLIKTRGQQVTLSCSPISGHRSVSWYQQTPGQGLQFLFEYFSETQRNKGNFPGRFSGRQFSNSRSEMNVSTLELGDSALYLCASSLKGQGNSYTFGSGTRLTVV.

This chain connects TRBV28 to TRBJ1-2, with 8 bases lining up with TRBD1. This CDR3 spans 14 amino acids. From germline, CDR1 is MDHEN and CDR2 SYDVKM. J lost 8 bases, V lost 5 bases, and 10 bases had no gene match. This chain's CDR3 is CASSDGQGVGGYTF. The CDR3 DNA reads as TGTGCCAGCAGTGACGGACAGGGCGTGGGCGGCTACACCTTC.

This chain connects TRBV10-2 to TRBJ2-7, with D possibly TRBD1 on 6 matching bases. V dropped 8 bases and J dropped 3 bases, with 14 bases sitting between them. Germline CDR1 and CDR2: WSHSY and SAAADI. This CDR3 comprises 13 residues. CDR3 amino acids: CASARQDNYEQYF. The CDR3, as DNA: TGCGCCAGCGCTCGACAGGACAACTACGAGCAGTACTTC.

The rearrangement uses TRBV6-1 and TRBJ1-5; a weak D match, TRBD1 (6 bases). V lost 8 bases to trimming and J lost 9 bases, with 23 bases between them. The germline gives CDR1 MNHNS, CDR2 SASEGT. This CDR3 contains 15 residues. The CDR3 DNA reads TGTGCCAGCCTAACAGGGTTAGCCAGCAATTGGCCCCAGCATTTT. This codes for CASLTGLASNWPQHF.

This sequence joins TRBV11-3 and TRBJ1-2; D is uncertain. V was trimmed by 1 base and J by 0 bases, leaving 15 bases between them. This CDR3 contains 17 residues. In germline, CDR1 is SGHNT, CDR2 YENEEA. The CDR3 protein is CASSLGCSQKANYGYTF. DNA for the CDR3: TGTGCCAGCAGCTTAGGCTGCTCACAGAAAGCTAACTATGGCTACACCTTC.

The V call is TRBV9, the J call TRBJ2-3; the D gene is possibly TRBD2 (7 bases). The V gene's germline CDR1 is SGDLS and CDR2 YYNGEE. This CDR3 is 13 amino acids long. The V end was cut by 4 bases, the J end by 4 bases, with 10 bases between. CDR3 DNA: TGTGCCAGCAGCAACGGGGGGCCAGATACGCAGTATTTT. Translation gives CASSNGGPDTQYF. Full variable domain (missing parts from reference TRBV9 and TRBJ2-3): DSGVTQTPKHLITATGQRVTLRCSPRSGDLSVYWYQQSLDQGLQFLIQYYNGEERAKGNILERFSAQQFPDLHSELNLSSLELGDSALYFCASSNGGPDTQYFGPGTRLTVL.

The chain uses TRBV13 and TRBJ1-6; weak D call: TRBD1 (5 bases). The V end was cut by 2 bases, the J end by 9 bases, with 14 bases between. The germline V gene has CDR1 PRHDT and CDR2 FYEKMQ (reference sequence). The CDR3 runs 15 residues. CDR3 in DNA: TGTGCCAGCAGCTTAAGGGGCACTACTGCTTCACCCCTCCACTTT. Translated: CASSLRGTTASPLHF. The full variable domain, rest sourced from reference TRBV13 and TRBJ1-6, is AAGVIQSPRHLIKEKRETATLKCYPIPRHDTVYWYQQGPGQDPQFLISFYEKMQSDKGSIPDRFSAQQFSDYHSELNMSSLELGDSALYFCASSLRGTTASPLHFGNGTRLTVT.

V and J are TRBV6-5 and TRBJ1-6; D might be TRBD1 (6 bases). Trimming pared 0 bases from V and 14 bases from J, leaving 11 bases between. This CDR3 has 13 residues. Germline V gene lookup returns CDR1 MNHEY and CDR2 SVGAGI. The CDR3 is CASSYSRQAALHF. The CDR3 nucleotides are TGTGCCAGCAGTTACTCGAGACAGGCGGCCCTCCACTTT.

The chain joins TRBV29-1 to TRBJ2-7, with D uncertain. The ends were cut back, 5 bases at V and 3 bases at J, with 14 bases in the middle. Germline CDR1 and CDR2: SQVTM and ANQGSEA. CDR3 length equals 13 residues. CDR3 residues: CSVLPTQNYEQYF. The CDR3 nucleotides read TGCAGCGTTCTACCGACACAAAACTACGAGCAGTACTTC.

The chain has TRBV5-1 and TRBJ2-3, with 7 positions matching TRBD2. The length of the CDR3 is 15 residues. The J segment lost 0 bases and the V segment lost 8 bases, leaving 9 bases of the junction unmatched. The V gene's germline CDR1 is SGHRS and CDR2 YFSETQ. CDR3 sequence (DNA): TGCGCCAGTCTTGAGCGGGGCCAGAGCACAGATACGCAGTATTTT. Translated: CASLERGQSTDTQYF.

The chain combines TRBV10-2 with TRBJ2-7; TRBD1 is a possible D gene (5 bases). The V gene lost 7 bases and the J gene lost 2 bases, with 18 bases spanning the gap. Germline V CDR1 and CDR2: WSHSY, SAAADI. The CDR3 covers 15 residues. CDR3 in amino acids: CASTKGAPGAYEQYF. The CDR3, as DNA: TGCGCCAGCACCAAAGGGGCCCCTGGGGCCTACGAGCAGTACTTC.

The J gene is TRBJ2-7, the V gene TRBV9; 8 bases align to TRBD2. The junction had 14 bases not matched to a gene; V was cut back by 5 bases and J by 4 bases. CDR1 is SGDLS and CDR2 is YYNGEE in the germline V gene. This CDR3 is built from 16 residues. The CDR3 is CASSPTEASGSYEQYF. CDR3 coding DNA: TGTGCCAGCAGTCCAACTGAGGCTAGCGGGTCATACGAGCAGTACTTC. The full variable domain, in which reference TRBV9 and TRBJ2-7 provide the parts outside the CDR3, is DSGVTQTPKHLITATGQRVTLRCSPRSGDLSVYWYQQSLDQGLQFLIQYYNGEERAKGNILERFSAQQFPDLHSELNLSSLELGDSALYFCASSPTEASGSYEQYFGPGTRLTVT.

This chain connects TRBV19 to TRBJ1-3; no definite D call. The germline gives CDR1 LNHDA, CDR2 SQIVND (reference sequence). The CDR3 totals 15 residues. Trimming took 4 bases from V and 0 from J, leaving 10 bases between them. In DNA form, the CDR3 reads TGTGCCAGTAGTACTGGGAGTTTCTCTGGAAACACCATATATTTT. It is translated as CASSTGSFSGNTIYF.